Described below is a single T cell receptor beta chain sequence and its context. Its antigen remains unknown. Sequencing templates came from extracted RNA that was reverse transcribed into cDNA. TCRdb's copy holds only in-frame clones and misses some; the assay was immunoSEQ multiplex PCR. The sample has about 140,000 clones, about 59% seen once. This specimen comes from a study of CD8+ T cells in alopecia areata. About the study: Those patients who were treated received oral tofacitinib, which was given at 5 to 10 mg twice daily for moderate-to-severe alopecia areata.

Treatment given: oral pan-JAK inhibitor, 5-10 mg twice daily. Those with alopecia areata gave lesional scalp punch biopsies and peripheral blood. Study observations and caveats: Normal scalp showed lower clonality than lesional scalp, especially alopecia totalis/universalis.

Per germline, CDR1 MNHEY and CDR2 SVGAGI. The V and J ends lost 4 bases and 4 bases respectively, with 14 bases between them. This CDR3 comprises 16 residues. The receptor's source is a human donor with alopecia areata. Material: CD8+ T cells sorted from blood, obtained at week 4, from a patient treated with tofacitinib. V gene TRBV6-5 combines with J gene TRBJ2-6; no firm D call. The DNA for the CDR3 is TGTGCCAGCAGTTCGGTTAGGGCGACCGGGGCCAACGTCCTGACTTTC. It encodes CASSSVRATGANVLTF.